The clone carrying this TCR beta chain came up many times. Its target is not known. Germline CDR1 GTSNPN, CDR2 SVGIG (reference sequence). The CDR3 has 13 residues. J lost 8 bases, V lost 3 bases, and 10 bases had no gene match. This record belongs to a study of prognosis after radiotherapy for stage I lung cancer. Turning to the study itself: Enrolled patients had stage I non-small cell lung cancer and entered the cohort between 2018 and 2019. About 15 of the patients were found to have newly diagnosed primary stage I lung tumors, and five were living with oligometastatic NSCLC after surgical resection of the primary tumor. Whole-study findings and limits: Reportedly, TRBV and TRBJ gene usage differed by presence of metastases in patients. Stereotactic body radiation therapy was followed by a fall in unique TCR clone counts, with a median of roughly 9,300 versus 7,200.

Genomic DNA served as the source from which two-round multiplex PCR generated TCR beta CDR3 amplicons. Gene-specific primers for each TRBV and TRBJ gene drove first-round PCR. A single record per CDR3 protein comes from TCRdb applying MiXCR to the multiplex PCR reads. The profile shows about 24,000 distinct CDR3 sequences, 40% of them singletons. The chain is built from TRBV30 and TRBJ2-7; 7 bases are shared with TRBD1. Specimen: PBMCs, collected before or after stereotactic body radiation therapy (not recorded which). This clonotype originated in a donor aged 50 or older with non-small cell lung cancer. The CDR3 DNA is TGTGCCTGGAGCTCACAGGGGAATACGAAGCAGTACTTC. Its translation is CAWSSQGNTKQYF. The full variable domain, in which reference TRBV30 and TRBJ2-7 provide the parts outside the CDR3, is SQTIHQWPATLVQPVGSPLSLECTVEGTSNPNLYWYRQAAGRGLQLLFYSVGIGQISSEVPQNLSASRPQDRQFILSSKKLLLSDSGFYLCAWSSQGNTKQYFGPGTRLTVT.